This entry is about one T cell receptor (beta chain). Its antigen is unidentified. It was across several immunoSEQ plates that each subset's genomic DNA was evenly split. Profiled with immunoSEQ multiplex PCR; TCRdb holds only in-frame clones, not every one. Found here are millions of clones, roughly 92% of them singletons; the top ten hold about 0.13%. This specimen belongs to a study of shared clonotypes between healthy human individuals. General observations from the study: Naive CD4 clonotype sharing across a handful of donors was about 5%. Non-shared clonotypes had lower generation probabilities than those shared by all four donors.

The CDR3 spans 15 residues. CDR1 is SGHRS, CDR2 YFSETQ, per germline. V lost 4 bases and J lost 5; bases outside the gene matches: 11. Material: naive CD4+ T cells sorted from blood. Documented subset: CD45RA+ positively selected. This clonotype originated in a man aged 18 to 29 in good health. The V gene is TRBV5-1, the J gene TRBJ2-7; 8 nucleotides line up with TRBD2. CDR3 sequence: CASSQLSGSRNEQYF. The DNA for the CDR3 is TGCGCCAGCAGCCAGCTGAGCGGGAGTAGGAACGAGCAGTACTTC.